Listed below are T cell receptor beta chains from one sample, sequenced in a study of cytomegalovirus exposure and HLA in healthy donors. Clones were read by immunoSEQ multiplex PCR, and TCRdb kept only the in-frame ones, dropping some. The table includes 110,000 or so clones, less than 80% detected once. What was sequenced was PBMCs. These receptors were taken from a woman in her forties or fifties in good health and CMV-seropositive. Both conserved end residues are part of each CDR3. The D gene is left open where the match is weak. Some rows have no size entry. The others give once, few or many, or a class for an expanded clone.

clone_size,d_call,v_call,j_call,cdr3_aa,cdr3_nt
-,-,TRBV19,TRBJ1-2,CASSPQGFHGYTF,TGTGCCAGTAGTCCCCAGGGGTTCCATGGCTACACCTTC
-,TRBD1,TRBV19,TRBJ1-5,CASSIVRGQVNQPQHF,TGTGCCAGTAGTATAGTCAGGGGGCAGGTCAATCAGCCCCAGCATTTT
-,-,TRBV4-3,TRBJ1-1,CASSQGRGSRTEAFF,TGCGCCAGCAGCCAAGGGCGGGGATCGAGGACTGAAGCTTTCTTT
-,TRBD2,TRBV30,TRBJ2-7,CAWSYSLAGGREQYF,TGTGCCTGGAGTTATAGTCTAGCGGGAGGTAGGGAGCAGTACTTC
few,-,TRBV11-2,TRBJ2-5,CASSLEAQETQYF,TGTGCCAGCAGCTTAGAAGCTCAAGAGACCCAGTACTTC
few,-,TRBV19,TRBJ1-2,CASSSLRTEDYGYTF,TGTGCCAGTAGCTCCCTAAGGACAGAAGACTATGGCTACACCTTC
few,-,TRBV29-1,TRBJ2-3,CSAGTSTDTQYF,TGCAGCGCCGGTACTAGCACAGATACGCAGTATTTT
-,-,TRBV5-6,TRBJ2-7,CASSLAGTYEQYF,TGTGCCAGCAGCTTGGCAGGCACCTACGAGCAGTACTTC
few,-,TRBV28,TRBJ2-4,CASNPSDRAKNIQYF,TGTGCCAGCAACCCATCAGACAGGGCCAAAAACATTCAGTACTTC
few,-,TRBV19,TRBJ2-5,CASSAGPRETQYF,TGTGCCAGTAGCGCCGGCCCTAGGGAGACCCAGTACTTC
-,TRBD1,TRBV6-1,TRBJ2-7,CASSAAPPGGVIQYEQYF,TGTGCCAGCAGTGCCGCACCCCCAGGGGGTGTGATACAATACGAGCAGTACTTC
once,TRBD1,TRBV7-2,TRBJ2-7,CASSPFQGAAYEQYF,TGTGCCAGCAGTCCCTTTCAGGGGGCGGCCTACGAGCAGTACTTC
-,TRBD1,TRBV4-1,TRBJ2-1,CASRRTGGYNEQFF,TGCGCCAGCAGAAGGACAGGGGGCTATAATGAGCAGTTCTTC
-,TRBD2,TRBV20-1,TRBJ2-7,CSAFSGYEQYF,TGCAGTGCTTTTAGCGGGTACGAGCAGTACTTC
-,-,TRBV4-2,TRBJ2-7,CASSQEWREYEQYF,TGTGCCAGCAGCCAAGAATGGAGGGAGTACGAGCAGTACTTC
once,-,TRBV11-2,TRBJ1-2,CASSLVSDGYTF,TGTGCCAGCAGCTTAGTGTCCGATGGCTACACCTTC
-,TRBD1,TRBV19,TRBJ1-1,CASSLRTGGRGAFF,TGTGCCAGTAGTCTTCGGACAGGGGGCCGAGGAGCTTTCTTT
-,TRBD1,TRBV19,TRBJ1-2,CASSTQGQGISNYGYTF,TGTGCCAGTAGTACCCAGGGACAGGGGATATCTAACTATGGCTACACCTTC
-,-,TRBV18,TRBJ1-2,CASSPLSDRNYGYTF,TGTGCCAGCTCACCACTCTCGGACAGAAACTATGGCTACACCTTC